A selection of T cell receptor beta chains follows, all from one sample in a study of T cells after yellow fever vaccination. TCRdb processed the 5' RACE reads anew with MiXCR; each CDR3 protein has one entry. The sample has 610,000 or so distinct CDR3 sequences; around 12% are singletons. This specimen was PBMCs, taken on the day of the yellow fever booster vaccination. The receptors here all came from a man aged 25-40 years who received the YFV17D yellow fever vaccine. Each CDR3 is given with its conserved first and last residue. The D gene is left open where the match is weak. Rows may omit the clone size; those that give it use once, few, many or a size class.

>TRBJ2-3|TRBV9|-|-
TGTGCCAGCAGCGTTTCACCGGGACGGAGCACAGATACGCAGTATTTT
CASSVSPGRSTDTQYF
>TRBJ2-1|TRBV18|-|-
TGTGCCAGCTCACCCATAAGTTCCGAGAGGAATGAGCAGTTCTTC
CASSPISSERNEQFF
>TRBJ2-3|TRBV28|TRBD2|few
TGTGCCAGCAGTTTGGCTAGCGGGAGGGGTACGCAGTATTTT
CASSLASGRGTQYF
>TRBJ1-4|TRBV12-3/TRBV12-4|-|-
TGTGCCAGCAGTTCGATTCGGACTAATGAAAAACTGTTTTTT
CASSSIRTNEKLFF
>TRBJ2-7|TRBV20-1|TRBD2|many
TGCAGTGCTAGGGCCCTGACTAGCGGGAACTACGAGCAGTACTTC
CSARALTSGNYEQYF
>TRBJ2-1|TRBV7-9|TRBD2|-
TGTGCCAGCTCGCCTAGCGGGGGTCTCAATGAGCAGTTCTTC
CASSPSGGLNEQFF
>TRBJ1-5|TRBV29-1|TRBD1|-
TGCAGCGTGGTATACGGGGACAGGGGTCAGCCCCAGCATTTT
CSVVYGDRGQPQHF
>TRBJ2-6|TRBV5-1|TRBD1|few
TGCGCCAGCAGCTCCGACAGGGGGCGCGAATCTGGGGCCAACGTCCTGACTTTC
CASSSDRGRESGANVLTF
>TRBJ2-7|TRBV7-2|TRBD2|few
TGTGCCAGCAGCTTAGGAGGGGCTAGCGGGATGGTGGGGGAGCAGTACTTC
CASSLGGASGMVGEQYF
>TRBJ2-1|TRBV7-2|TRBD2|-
TGTGCCAGCAGCTTAGAGCTAGCGGGAGAAAATGAGCAGTTCTTC
CASSLELAGENEQFF